The entry that follows covers one TCR beta chain sequence. Its specificity is unknown. Germline assignment: CDR1 MDHEN and CDR2 SYDVKM. Deletions cut 6 bases from V and 7 bases from J, with 16 bases between. The CDR3 loop spans 14 amino acids. The sample belongs to a study of beta chain features in type 1 diabetes. The study, taken as a whole, reports: Moderate but significant shortening of TCRB CDR3s was recorded in all four CD4+ subsets from Type 1 diabetes patients. A greater similarity of naive, central memory and Treg TCRB repertoires was seen among patients than among healthy donors.

The sequenced template was cDNA made from the entire isolated RNA. TCRdb's copy holds only in-frame clones and misses some; the assay was immunoSEQ multiplex PCR. The data hold 90,000 to 110,000 clones, with approximately 37% observed a single time. The chain couples TRBV28 to TRBJ1-5; tentative D call: TRBD1 (5 bases). The clonotype comes from a woman younger than 35 in good health. Sequencing was carried out using stem cell memory CD4+ T cells from blood. The CDR3 sequence: CASRPAGLGQPQHF. The DNA of the CDR3 is TGTGCCAGCAGACCGGCAGGGCTCGGACAGCCCCAGCATTTT.